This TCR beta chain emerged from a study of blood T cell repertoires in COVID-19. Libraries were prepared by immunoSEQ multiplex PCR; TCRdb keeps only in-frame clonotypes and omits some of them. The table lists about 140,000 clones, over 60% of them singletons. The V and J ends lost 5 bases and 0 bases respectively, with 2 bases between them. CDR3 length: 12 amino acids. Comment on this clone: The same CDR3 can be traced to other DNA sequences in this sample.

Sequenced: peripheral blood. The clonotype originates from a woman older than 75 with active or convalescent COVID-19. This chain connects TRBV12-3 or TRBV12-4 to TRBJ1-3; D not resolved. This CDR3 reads CASSLSGNTIYF. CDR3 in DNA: TGTGCCAGCAGTCTCTCTGGAAACACCATATATTTT.